This T cell receptor (beta chain) emerged from a study of blood T cell repertoires in COVID-19. Study-level background: Samples representing acute and convalescent COVID-19 were sourced from the United States, Italy and Spain. In each case, the material was cDNA or gDNA derived from T cells, B-cell-depleted T cells, or PBMCs.

Individuals drawn from approximately 26 US areas were about 18 to 89 years old. Each participant's cohort was designated according to participant-reported clinical history. Sequencing was performed with immunoSEQ multiplex PCR; in TCRdb, only in-frame clones are kept and a portion is missing. The sample records approximately 300,000 clones, about 90% being singletons. Germline CDR1 SGHDT, CDR2 YYEEEE. Trimming took off 0 bases at V and 3 bases at J, with 9 bases between the two ends. The CDR3 is 14 amino acids. This sequence originates from a woman between 18 and 29 years old with acute COVID-19. This sequence joins TRBV5-6 and TRBJ1-1; D is perhaps TRBD1 (5 bases). Sequencing was carried out using PBMCs or T cells enriched from blood (not recorded which). The CDR3 DNA reads TGTGCCAGCAGCTTGGGCAGGGTAGACACTGAAGCTTTCTTT. Translating gives CASSLGRVDTEAFF. The full variable domain, in which reference TRBV5-6 and TRBJ1-1 provide the parts outside the CDR3, is DAGVTQSPTHLIKTRGQQVTLRCSPKSGHDTVSWYQQALGQGPQFIFQYYEEEERQRGNFPDRFSGHQFPNYSSELNVNALLLGDSALYLCASSLGRVDTEAFFGQGTRLTVV.